This TCR beta chain was retrieved from a study of a mutant IDH1 vaccine in newly diagnosed glioma. Findings and limits, study-wide: Any relationship between pseudoprogression and changes in top peripheral T cell clonotypes seemed absent.

Time point: week 11, during vaccination. It was 300 ug of mutant IDH1 20-mer peptide that made up each vaccine dose, given with topical imiquimod. On this clone: Its antigen is not identified.

Repertoires were generated with immunoSEQ multiplex PCR, while TCRdb's copy carries only in-frame clones and drops some. The profile shows roughly 110,000 clones, 75% to 90% of them singletons. The CDR3 runs to 16 residues. Trimming took off 3 bases at V and 2 bases at J, with 17 bases between the two ends. Per the germline V gene, CDR1 is MGHRA and CDR2 is YSYEKL. The TCR sequence derives from a woman aged 50 to 60 with glioma. This specimen consisted of PBMCs, obtained from a glioma patient whose treatment included an IDH1 peptide vaccine. V is TRBV4-1 and J is TRBJ2-7, with a possible D match to TRBD1 (6 bases). In DNA, the CDR3 is TGCGCCAGCAGCCAGGAAACAGGGTTTTTCACCTACGAGCAGTACTTC. Protein product: CASSQETGFFTYEQYF.